This TCR beta chain derives from a study of response to subunit inactivated influenza vaccine (dated by TCRdb to 2016 to 2018). Looking at the study overall: To follow how T cells responded to a trivalent subunit inactivated influenza vaccine, the researchers relied on deep quantitative profiling of the T cell receptor repertoire.

Remarks on this clonotype: It has no known antigen specificity. There are no base qualities to consult, and no much larger clone falls within one base.

Trimming leaves V shorter by 4 bases and J shorter by 4 bases, with the junction holding 6 bases beyond the gene matches. Looking up the germline V gene yields CDR1 MGHRA and CDR2 YSYEKL. The CDR3 covers 14 residues, taking in both the cysteine and the phenylalanine. CDR3 DNA is the only sequence kept; it has 42 bases, read in frame from the first base. The paper as a whole reports these results and caveats: It was suggested by the authors that each seasonal influenza vaccination may recruit only a limited number of new T cells.

The library was made by RT-PCR. TCRdb records Illumina HiSeq 2500 as the sequencer. TCRdb redid the processing of the public reads, applying fastp at Q25 and MiXCR, and retained in-frame beta chains. Rows merge per CDR3 protein into single entries with the most common DNA and genes. The sample records hundreds of thousands of distinct CDR3 sequences, approximately 7.6% of which are singletons. The leading ten clones occupy under 15% of the sample. This chain is built from TRBV4-1 and TRBJ2-7, with 8 junctional bases fitting TRBD2. The receptor's source is a man aged 50 to 69 who received an inactivated influenza vaccine. Donor details come from another sample of the same person, matched by shared clones. The input for sequencing was PBMCs from blood, taken less than 30 months after vaccination. Here is the DNA: TGCGCCAGCAGCCGTAACGGGGGGGCGTACGAGCAGTACTTC. Its protein reads: CASSRNGGAYEQYF.